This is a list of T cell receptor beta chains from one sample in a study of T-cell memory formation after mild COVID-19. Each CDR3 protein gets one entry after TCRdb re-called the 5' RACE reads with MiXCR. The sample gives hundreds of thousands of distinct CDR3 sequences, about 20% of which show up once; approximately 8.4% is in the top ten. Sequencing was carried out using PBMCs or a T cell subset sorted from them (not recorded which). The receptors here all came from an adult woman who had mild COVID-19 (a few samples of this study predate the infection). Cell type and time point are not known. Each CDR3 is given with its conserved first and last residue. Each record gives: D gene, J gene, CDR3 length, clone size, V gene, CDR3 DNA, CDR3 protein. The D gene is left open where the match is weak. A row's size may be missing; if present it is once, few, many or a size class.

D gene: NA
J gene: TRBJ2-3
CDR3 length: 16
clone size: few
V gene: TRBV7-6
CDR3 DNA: TGTGCCAGCAGCTTAGTGATTCAGTCAAGCACAGATACGCAGTATTTT
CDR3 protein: CASSLVIQSSTDTQYF

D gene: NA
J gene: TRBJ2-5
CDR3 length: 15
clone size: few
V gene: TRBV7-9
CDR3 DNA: TGTGCCAGCAGCTTAGTCGTCAGCTACCAAGAGACCCAGTACTTC
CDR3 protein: CASSLVVSYQETQYF

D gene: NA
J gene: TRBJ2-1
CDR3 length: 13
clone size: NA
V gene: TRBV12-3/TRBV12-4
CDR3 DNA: TGTGCCAGCAGTTCACAGGGAGACAATGAGCAGTTCTTC
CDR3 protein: CASSSQGDNEQFF

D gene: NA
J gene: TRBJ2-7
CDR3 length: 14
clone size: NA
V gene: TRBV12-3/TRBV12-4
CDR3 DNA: TGTGCCAGCAGCCAAGACACGAGCTCCTACGAGCAGTACTTC
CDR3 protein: CASSQDTSSYEQYF

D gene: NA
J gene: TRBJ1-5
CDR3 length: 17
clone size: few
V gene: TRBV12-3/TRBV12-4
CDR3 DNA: TGTGCCAGCAGTTTAAGGGGGAGGGCTTATAGCAATCAGCCCCAGCATTTT
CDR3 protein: CASSLRGRAYSNQPQHF

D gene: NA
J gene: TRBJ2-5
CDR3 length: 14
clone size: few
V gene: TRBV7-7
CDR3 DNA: TGTGCTAGCAGCTTGGCGGCTACGCAAGAGACCCAGTACTTC
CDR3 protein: CASSLAATQETQYF

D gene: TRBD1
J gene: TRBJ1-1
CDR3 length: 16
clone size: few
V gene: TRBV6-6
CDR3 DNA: TGTGCCAGCAGTTATCCGGAACAGGGGTTGAACACTGAAGCTTTCTTT
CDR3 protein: CASSYPEQGLNTEAFF

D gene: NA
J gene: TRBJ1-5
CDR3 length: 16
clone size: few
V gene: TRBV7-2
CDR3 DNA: TGTGCCAGCAGCTTAGATGTGGGCCGCGGCAATCAGCCCCAGCATTTT
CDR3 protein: CASSLDVGRGNQPQHF

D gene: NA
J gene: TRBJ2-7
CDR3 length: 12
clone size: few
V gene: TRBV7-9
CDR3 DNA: TGTGCCAGCAGCTTAGATGGTGGGGAGCAGTACTTC
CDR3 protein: CASSLDGGEQYF

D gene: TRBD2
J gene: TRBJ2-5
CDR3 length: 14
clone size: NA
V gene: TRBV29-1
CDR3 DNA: TGCAGCGTTGAAGGACTAGCGGGGATAGAGACCCAGTACTTC
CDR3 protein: CSVEGLAGIETQYF

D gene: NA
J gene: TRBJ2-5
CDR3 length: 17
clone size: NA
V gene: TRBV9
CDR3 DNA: TGTGCCAGCAGCGCGCACGTAGTAGCTGGGAAGCAAGAGACCCAGTACTTC
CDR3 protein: CASSAHVVAGKQETQYF

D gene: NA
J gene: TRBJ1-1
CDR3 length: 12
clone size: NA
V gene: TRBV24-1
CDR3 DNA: TGTGCCACCAGAGGGGGGAACACTGAAGCTTTCTTT
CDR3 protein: CATRGGNTEAFF

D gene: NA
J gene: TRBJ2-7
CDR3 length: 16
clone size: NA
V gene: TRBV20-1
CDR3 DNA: TGCAGTGCTAGAGATCATGAGGACCCGGGCACCTACGAGCAGTACTTC
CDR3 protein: CSARDHEDPGTYEQYF

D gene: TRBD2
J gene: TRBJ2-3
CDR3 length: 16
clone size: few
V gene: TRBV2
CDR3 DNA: TGTGCCAGCTCCCCTATTTCTAGCGGGAGATCAGATACGCAGTATTTT
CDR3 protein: CASSPISSGRSDTQYF

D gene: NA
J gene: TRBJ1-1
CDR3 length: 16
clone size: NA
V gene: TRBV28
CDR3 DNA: TGTGCCAGCAGTTTCCCTCAGACAGGACCGAACACTGAAGCTTTCTTT
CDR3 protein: CASSFPQTGPNTEAFF

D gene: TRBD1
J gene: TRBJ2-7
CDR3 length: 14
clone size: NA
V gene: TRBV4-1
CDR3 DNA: TGCGCCAGCAGCCAGACGGACAGGAGTGGCGAGCAGTACTTC
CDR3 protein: CASSQTDRSGEQYF

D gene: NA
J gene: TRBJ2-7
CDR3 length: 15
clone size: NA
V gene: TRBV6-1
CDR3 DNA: TGTGCCAGCAGTGAAGGGGGAGGCAGTATCTACGAGCAGTACTTC
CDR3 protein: CASSEGGGSIYEQYF

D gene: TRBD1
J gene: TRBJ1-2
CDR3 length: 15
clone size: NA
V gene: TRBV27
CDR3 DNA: TGTGCCAGCAGTCGGACAGGGGTTAAGGGCTATGGCTACACCTTC
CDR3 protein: CASSRTGVKGYGYTF

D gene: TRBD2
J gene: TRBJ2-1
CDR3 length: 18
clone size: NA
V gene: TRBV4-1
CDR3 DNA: TGCGCCAGCAGCCAGCCCTTTCGGGGGGGTGGTTTAGGGAATGAGCAGTTCTTC
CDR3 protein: CASSQPFRGGGLGNEQFF

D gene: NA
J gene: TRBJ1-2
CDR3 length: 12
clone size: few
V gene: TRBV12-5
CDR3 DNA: TGTGCTAGTGGTTCCCCCCCAGGAGGCTACACCTTC
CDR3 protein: CASGSPPGGYTF

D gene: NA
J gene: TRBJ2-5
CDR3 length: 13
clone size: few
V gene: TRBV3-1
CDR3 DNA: TGTGCCAGCAGCCTACAGGGTACGGAGACCCAGTACTTC
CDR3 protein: CASSLQGTETQYF

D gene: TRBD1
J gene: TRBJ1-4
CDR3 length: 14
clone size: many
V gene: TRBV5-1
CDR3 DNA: TGTGCCAGCAGCTTGGGACAGGGTTATGAAAAACTGTTTTTT
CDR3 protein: CASSLGQGYEKLFF

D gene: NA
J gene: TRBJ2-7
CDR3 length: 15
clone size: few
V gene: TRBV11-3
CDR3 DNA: TGTGCCAGCAGTTGGGGTCAGGGTTCCTCCTACGAGCAGTACTTC
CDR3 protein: CASSWGQGSSYEQYF

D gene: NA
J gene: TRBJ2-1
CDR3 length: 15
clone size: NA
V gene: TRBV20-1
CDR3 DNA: TGCAGTGCTAGAACCCAAGCGGGCTCCTACAATGAGCAGTTCTTC
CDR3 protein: CSARTQAGSYNEQFF

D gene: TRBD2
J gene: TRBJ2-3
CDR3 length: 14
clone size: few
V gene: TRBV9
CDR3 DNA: TGTGCCAGCACTTGGGCGGGAGAAGCAGATACGCAGTATTTT
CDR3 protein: CASTWAGEADTQYF

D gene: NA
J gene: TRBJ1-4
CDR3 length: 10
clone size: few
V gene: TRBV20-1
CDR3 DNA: TGCAGTGTGCGTTCGCAAAAACTGTTTTTT
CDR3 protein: CSVRSQKLFF

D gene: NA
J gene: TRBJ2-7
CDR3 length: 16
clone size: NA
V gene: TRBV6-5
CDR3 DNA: TGTGCCAGCAGCCAGATAGGTAGCGGCGTCGCCTACGAGCAGTACTTC
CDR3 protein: CASSQIGSGVAYEQYF

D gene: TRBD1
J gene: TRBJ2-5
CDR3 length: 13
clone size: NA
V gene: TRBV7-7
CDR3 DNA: TGTGCTAGCAGCCGACAGGGGGCTGAGACCCAGTACTTC
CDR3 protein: CASSRQGAETQYF

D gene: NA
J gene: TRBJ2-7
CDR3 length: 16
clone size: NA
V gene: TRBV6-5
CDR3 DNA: TGTGCCAGCAGTAAAACCCCTATGGGGTTAGTCGTAGAGCAGTACTTC
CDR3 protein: CASSKTPMGLVVEQYF

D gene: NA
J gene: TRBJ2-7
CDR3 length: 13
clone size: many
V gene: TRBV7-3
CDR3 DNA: TGTGCCAGCAGCTTTGGGACTGGGTACGAGCAGTACTTC
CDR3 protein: CASSFGTGYEQYF

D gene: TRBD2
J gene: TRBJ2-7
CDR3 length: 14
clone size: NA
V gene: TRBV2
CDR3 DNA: TGTGCCATCGTGGCTAGCGGAAAAAGCTACGAGCAGTACTTC
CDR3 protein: CAIVASGKSYEQYF